The 4 T cell receptor beta chains listed next were all sequenced from one sample in a study of T cells after posttransplantation cyclophosphamide. Assay: immunoSEQ multiplex PCR; the TCRdb copy retains only in-frame clones and omits some. The repertoire holds roughly 30,000 clones, with 80% to 90% as singletons. The sample taken for sequencing was PBMCs. Every receptor here comes from a woman aged 40 to 50 with a blood cancer, CMV-positive, and with a related stem cell donor.

The chain has TRBV7-2 and TRBJ2-5; D unresolved. The germline V and J ends were trimmed by 3 bases and 4 bases, with 3 bases remaining between them. The CDR3 extends over 11 amino acids. Germline CDR1 and CDR2: SGHTA and FQGNSA. The CDR3 nucleotides are TGTGCCAGCAGCTTCGGAGAGACCCAGTACTTC. This codes for CASSFGETQYF.

This clone occurred a few times. J is TRBJ2-1 and V is TRBV10-3, with 11 positions matching TRBD2. The CDR3 runs to 17 residues. Trimming took 4 bases from V and 1 from J; bases not matched to a gene: 6. Per germline, CDR1 ENHRY and CDR2 SYGVKD. CDR3 nucleotides: TGTGCCATCAGTGGGGGGACTAGCGGTCCTTCCTACAATGAGCAGTTCTTC. Amino acid sequence: CAISGGTSGPSYNEQFF.

The table lists this clone with a few counts. V gene TRBV19 combines with J gene TRBJ1-1; TRBD1 aligns across 9 bases. Germline CDR1 is LNHDA and CDR2 is SQIVND (reference sequence). This CDR3 is built from 16 residues. The ends lost 5 bases at V and 4 bases at J; junction bases unmatched: 11. In DNA, the CDR3 is TGTGCCAGTAGTGAAGTTGGACAGGGGCCCCGCACTGAAGCTTTCTTT. Protein product: CASSEVGQGPRTEAFF.

The rearrangement joins TRBV28 to TRBJ2-6; 10 positions agree with TRBD1. Germline CDR1 and CDR2: MDHEN and SYDVKM. Trimming cost V 3 bases and J 2 bases; bases outside gene matches: 7. The CDR3 is 18 amino acids. The CDR3 protein is CASSFHGQGGAGANVLTF. In DNA form, the CDR3 reads TGTGCCAGCAGTTTTCACGGACAGGGGGGCGCTGGGGCCAACGTCCTGACTTTC.